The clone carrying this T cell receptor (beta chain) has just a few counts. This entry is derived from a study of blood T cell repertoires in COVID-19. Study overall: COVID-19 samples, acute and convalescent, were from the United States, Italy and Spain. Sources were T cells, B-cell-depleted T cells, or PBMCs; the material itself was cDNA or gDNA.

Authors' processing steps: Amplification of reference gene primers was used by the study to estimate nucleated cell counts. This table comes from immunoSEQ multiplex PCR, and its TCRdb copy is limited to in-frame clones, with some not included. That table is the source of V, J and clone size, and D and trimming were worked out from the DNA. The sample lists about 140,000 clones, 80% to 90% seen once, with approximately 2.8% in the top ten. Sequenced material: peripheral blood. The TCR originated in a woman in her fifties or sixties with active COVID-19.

CDR3 sequence reads: CASSVSGLGSEQYF. Written as DNA, the CDR3 is TGTGCCAGCAGCGTTTCGGGACTAGGGTCCGAGCAGTACTTC. V usage is TRBV11-3 and J usage is TRBJ2-7; 8 bases are shared with TRBD2. The ends lost 5 bases at V and 6 bases at J; junction bases unmatched: 9. Germline values: CDR1 SGHNT, CDR2 YENEEA. The CDR3 has 14 amino acids.